Below are 24 T cell receptor beta chains sequenced from a single sample in a study of T cell repertoires in cytomegalovirus infection (dated by TCRdb to between 2018 and 2021). The instrument was an Illumina HiSeq 1500. TCRdb reprocessing: public reads trimmed at Q25 with fastp, clones called with MiXCR, in-frame beta chains kept. Rows are combined by CDR3 protein, so each entry shows the most common genes and DNA. The sample contains roughly 760,000 distinct CDR3 sequences, less than 40% of them found a single time. In total, the top ten clones hold 2.5% to 3% of the sample. The specimen sequenced was PBMCs. Receptors originate from a human donor in good health (CMV status not recorded). Some clones in this sample may be carry-over from other donors' samples.

The V and J genes are TRBV12-3 or TRBV12-4 and TRBJ1-1, with D possibly TRBD1 on 5 matching bases. Trimming left V 6 bases short and J 11 bases short, with 16 bases between. This CDR3 has 12 amino acids. CDR3 loop: CASSRAGTSAFF. CDR3 coding DNA: TGTGCCAGCAGCCGAGCCGGGACCTCTGCTTTCTTT.

J is TRBJ2-7 and V is TRBV5-1, with 8 nucleotides matching TRBD2. Germline V lookup: CDR1 SGHRS, CDR2 YFSETQ. This CDR3 spans 14 amino acids. Trimming removed 1 base from V and 5 bases from J; junction bases left unmatched: 5. CDR3 coding DNA: TGCGCCAGCAGCTTGAGCGGGGGATTCGACGAGCAGTACTTC. Its protein product is CASSLSGGFDEQYF.

This chain uses TRBV6-2 or TRBV6-3 with TRBJ2-1; D possibly corresponds to TRBD2 (6 bases). Germline lookup yields CDR1 MNHEY and CDR2 SVGEGT. The CDR3 covers 15 residues. Trimming left V 2 bases short and J 0 bases short, with 8 bases between. Here the CDR3 DNA reads TGTGCCAGCAGTTACGAGGGACTCTCCTACAATGAGCAGTTCTTC. Amino acid sequence: CASSYEGLSYNEQFF.

The chain joins TRBV29-1 to TRBJ2-5; D possibly matches TRBD1 or TRBD2 (5 bases each). Trimming removed 5 bases from V and 1 base from J, with 17 bases in between. From germline, CDR1 is SQVTM and CDR2 ANQGSEA. The CDR3 runs 15 residues. In nucleotides, the CDR3 is TGCAGCGTTCGGGGCGGAGAACGGGGCCAAGAGACCCAGTACTTC. Translated, it gives CSVRGGERGQETQYF.

The chain uses TRBV3-1 and TRBJ1-3; D is uncertain. CDR1 LGHDT and CDR2 YNNKEL come from the germline V gene (reference sequence). Trimming took off 3 bases at V and 0 bases at J, with 12 bases between the two ends. The CDR3 consists of 16 residues. In nucleotides, the CDR3 is TGTGCCAGCAGCCACCCCACAGCGGGCTCTGGAAACACCATATATTTT. Its protein is CASSHPTAGSGNTIYF. The variable domain in full, with the rest retrieved from reference TRBV3-1 and TRBJ1-3, is DTAVSQTPKYLVTQMGNDKSIKCEQNLGHDTMYWYKQDSKKFLKIMFSYNNKELIINETVPNRFSPKSPDKAHLNLHINSLELGDSAVYFCASSHPTAGSGNTIYFGEGSWLTVV.

There are a few counts of this clonotype. The chain couples TRBV28 to TRBJ2-7; unclear D gene. This CDR3 has 13 residues. V was pared by 4 bases and J by 2 bases, with 9 bases between. Germline CDR1 is MDHEN and CDR2 is SYDVKM. The CDR3 loop reads CASSSPSPYEQYF. In nucleotides, the CDR3 is TGTGCCAGCAGTTCGCCGAGCCCCTACGAGCAGTACTTC.

The V gene is TRBV6-5, the J gene TRBJ1-5, with TRBD1 matching over 8 bases. Trimming took 5 bases from V and 2 from J; bases not matched to a gene: 8. The CDR3 sequence is 16 residues long. CDR1 MNHEY and CDR2 SVGAGI come from the germline V gene. DNA of the CDR3: TGTGCCAGCAGTCCCGACAGGGGTCTTGGCAATCAGCCCCAGCATTTT. Translated: CASSPDRGLGNQPQHF.

Ten or more counts support this clonotype. This chain's CDR3 is CASSIGTGGNQPQHF. CDR3 nucleotides: TGTGCCAGCAGTATCGGGACAGGGGGAAATCAGCCCCAGCATTTT. The chain uses TRBV6-1 and TRBJ1-5; TRBD1 aligns across 11 bases. With 5 bases clipped from V and 4 bases from J, the junction kept 4 bases outside the gene matches. This CDR3 spans 15 amino acids. Germline V gives CDR1 MNHNS, CDR2 SASEGT.

This clonotype has more than one count but fewer than ten. The chain employs TRBV7-2 and TRBJ2-7; D uncertain. Trimming removed 2 bases from V and 0 bases from J, with 8 bases in between. Germline V CDR1 and CDR2: SGHTA, FQGNSA. CDR3 length: 14 amino acids. In nucleotides, the CDR3 is TGTGCCAGCAGCTTAATTAAGGGCTCCTACGAGCAGTACTTC. Protein: CASSLIKGSYEQYF.

This chain connects TRBV29-1 to TRBJ2-1; weak D call: TRBD2 (5 bases). There are 13 residues in the CDR3. V was clipped by 5 bases and J by 12 bases, with 20 bases between them. CDR1 SQVTM and CDR2 ANQGSEA come from the germline V gene. The CDR3, as DNA: TGCAGCGTTCACAAGCGGAACGGGGTCGCGCAGTTCTTC. It encodes CSVHKRNGVAQFF.

This clonotype was observed a few times. The chain joins TRBV6-6 to TRBJ1-6, with unresolved D. V lost 8 bases and J 5 bases, leaving 16 bases between the germline ends. The germline V gene encodes CDR1 MNHNY and CDR2 SVGAGI (reference sequence). There are 15 residues in the CDR3. CDR3 in DNA: TGTGCCAGCGCCAGATCCATTTCAAATAATTCACCCCTCCACTTT. Encoded protein: CASARSISNNSPLHF.

The chain recombines TRBV4-1 with TRBJ2-2; 8 bases fit TRBD2. Unmatched junction bases numbered 1, after V lost 1 base and J lost 0 bases. This CDR3 is 16 amino acids long. CDR1 is MGHRA and CDR2 is YSYEKL in the germline V gene. Here the CDR3 DNA reads TGCGCCAGCAGCCAAGCGGGACTAGCGAACACCGGGGAGCTGTTTTTT. This sequence encodes CASSQAGLANTGELFF.

The CDR3 coding sequence is TGTGCCAGCAGCTTAGACAGGGGCACCGAGCAGTACTTC. Amino acids: CASSLDRGTEQYF. The chain couples TRBV11-2 to TRBJ2-7, with D tentatively TRBD1 (6 bases). The V gene lost 0 bases and the J gene lost 6 bases, with 9 bases spanning the gap. The CDR3 consists of 13 residues. Germline loops: CDR1 SGHAT, CDR2 FQNNGV.

This clonotype was seen only a few times. V and J are TRBV7-6 and TRBJ2-3; TRBD2 aligns across 14 bases. The CDR3 runs to 19 residues. V shed 5 bases, J shed 2 bases, and the junction held 12 bases outside the gene matches. CDR1 SGHVS and CDR2 FNYEAQ come from the germline V gene. The CDR3 region has the DNA TGTGCCAGCAGCGGGTCCGGGACTAGCGGGGGTAGACACACAGATACGCAGTATTTT. Amino acids: CASSGSGTSGGRHTDTQYF.

The chain combines TRBV11-2 with TRBJ2-5; D is possibly TRBD1 or TRBD2 (6 bases each). Germline V gene sequence: CDR1 SGHAT, CDR2 FQNNGV. The CDR3 runs to 14 residues. Trimming removed 7 bases at V and 0 bases at J, with 12 bases between. The CDR3 DNA reads as TGTGCCAGCACCCATAGGGGGGACCAAGAGACCCAGTACTTC. As protein: CASTHRGDQETQYF.

The chain joins TRBV5-6 to TRBJ2-7; unclear D gene. This CDR3 has 15 residues. In germline, CDR1 is SGHDT, CDR2 YYEEEE. The germline V and J ends were trimmed by 1 base and 3 bases, with 14 bases remaining between them. The CDR3: CASSLMQELVYEQYF. DNA for the CDR3: TGTGCCAGCAGCTTGATGCAAGAGCTAGTCTACGAGCAGTACTTC.

The table lists this clonotype with many counts. The genes are TRBV20-1 and TRBJ2-2; TRBD2 matches at 14 bases. The V gene's germline CDR1 is DFQATT and CDR2 SNEGSKA (reference sequence). The trim removed 0 bases at V and 4 bases at J, leaving 10 bases unmatched. The CDR3 is made up of 19 amino acids. CDR3 DNA sequence: TGCAGTGCTAGAGACCTAGGGGGGACTAGCGGGAGTATCACCGGGGAGCTGTTTTTT. The encoded protein is CSARDLGGTSGSITGELFF.

This clonotype was picked up a small number of times. V and J are TRBV6-5 and TRBJ2-7; 8 bases agree with TRBD1. Looked up from germline, CDR1 is MNHEY and CDR2 is SVGAGI. The CDR3 totals 18 residues. V gave up 2 bases and J gave up 3 bases; unmatched junction bases: 15. CDR3 in amino acids: CASSYEGIGTGNFYEQYF. CDR3 DNA: TGTGCCAGCAGTTACGAAGGTATCGGGACAGGTAATTTCTACGAGCAGTACTTC.

The chain carries TRBV6-4 and TRBJ2-1; TRBD2 matches at 10 bases. The germline V gene has CDR1 MRHNA and CDR2 SNTAGT. V lost 6 bases, J lost 5 bases, and 7 bases stayed unmatched. CDR3 length: 15 residues. The CDR3 sequence: CASRATSGANNEQFF. The CDR3 nucleotides are TGTGCCAGCAGAGCCACTAGCGGGGCCAACAATGAGCAGTTCTTC.

This chain joins TRBV24-1 and TRBJ1-5; D is unresolved. The germline CDR1 and CDR2 sequences are KGHDR and SFDVKD. Trimming took 9 bases from V and 0 from J, leaving 11 bases between them. The CDR3 is 14 residues long. The CDR3 region has the DNA TGTGCCACCGGAGGTCGGGATAGCAATCAGCCCCAGCATTTT. Protein: CATGGRDSNQPQHF.

A few counts support this clonotype. The chain links TRBV19 to TRBJ1-1; D might be TRBD1 (6 bases). In germline, CDR1 is LNHDA, CDR2 SQIVND (reference sequence). This CDR3 has 16 residues. V lost 3 bases and J 2 bases, leaving 16 bases between the germline ends. CDR3 region: CASSIEGGLYNTEAFF. The CDR3 nucleotides read TGTGCCAGTAGTATCGAAGGGGGGCTGTACAACACTGAAGCTTTCTTT.

Worth noting for this clonotype: Germline is not matched at one junction end, which may reflect a read error. This chain connects TRBV9 to TRBJ1-1; 7 positions match TRBD1. The CDR3 has 16 residues. Germline CDR1 SGDLS, CDR2 YYNGEE. The CDR3 nucleotides read TGTTCCAGCAGTGGTGAGACAGGGAGAGGGGACACTGAAGCTTTCTTT. Residues: CSSSGETGRGDTEAFF.

On this clonotype: A read error is possible here, since a much larger clone lies one base away. It is likely a read error, because the conserved phenylalanine at the end of the CDR3 is missing. The V gene is TRBV7-9, the J gene TRBJ1-5; the match to TRBD1 covers 7 bases. The length of the CDR3 is 15 residues. CDR1 SEHNR and CDR2 FQNEAQ come from the germline V gene (reference sequence). Germline trimming cut 6 bases from V and 1 base from J; bases unmatched to any gene: 6. The CDR3 protein is CASSSGTVSNQPQHL. The CDR3, as DNA: TGTGCCAGCAGTTCCGGGACAGTGAGCAATCAGCCCCAGCATTTG.

The chain employs TRBV9 and TRBJ2-2; perhaps TRBD1 as D (5 bases). Germline V gives CDR1 SGDLS, CDR2 YYNGEE. With 0 bases removed from V and 3 bases from J, the gap between germline ends came to 9 bases. This CDR3 has 15 amino acids. CDR3 nucleotide sequence: TGTGCCAGCAGCGTAGGGGCGACAGACACCGGGGAGCTGTTTTTT. This translates into CASSVGATDTGELFF.